The 8 T cell receptor beta chains listed next were all sequenced from one sample in a study of cytomegalovirus exposure and HLA in healthy donors. PCR involved 60 Vbeta and 13 Jbeta primers. Clones were sequenced by immunoSEQ multiplex PCR, and TCRdb holds only the in-frame ones, with some missing. The data show some 130,000 clones, 70% to 75% seen once. The sample taken for sequencing was PBMCs. Every receptor here comes from a male donor in good health and CMV-seronegative.

The V and J genes are TRBV19 and TRBJ2-5; D is possibly TRBD1 (5 bases). The V gene lost 2 bases and the J gene lost 4 bases, with 8 bases spanning the gap. The germline V gene has CDR1 LNHDA and CDR2 SQIVND (reference sequence). This CDR3 region has 13 residues. The CDR3 DNA sequence: TGTGCCAGTAGTATAAATAGGGGAGAGACCCAGTACTTC. As protein: CASSINRGETQYF.

This clone was seen a few times. V and J are TRBV28 and TRBJ2-1; D is ambiguous. The CDR3 totals 16 residues. V was clipped by 3 bases and J by 8 bases, with 20 bases between them. CDR1 and CDR2 from the germline V gene are MDHEN and SYDVKM. The CDR3 nucleotides are TGTGCCAGCAGTTTGAGCGACGAGACCCCTCGGGATGAGCAGTTCTTC. Its protein is CASSLSDETPRDEQFF.

V and J are TRBV6-5 and TRBJ2-7; 7 nucleotides line up with TRBD2. CDR3 length equals 13 residues. The trim removed 7 bases at V and 4 bases at J, leaving 7 bases unmatched. Per the germline V gene, CDR1 is MNHEY and CDR2 is SVGAGI. This CDR3 is CASKGGSGYEQYF. In DNA, the CDR3 is TGTGCCAGCAAAGGCGGGAGTGGGTACGAGCAGTACTTC.

The rearrangement joins TRBV5-1 to TRBJ2-7; 9 nucleotides align to TRBD1. Germline V gene sequence: CDR1 SGHRS, CDR2 YFSETQ. V gave up 4 bases and J gave up 5 bases; unmatched junction bases: 7. The CDR3 covers 14 residues. CDR3 loop: CASSQGQGGNEQYF. CDR3 sequence (DNA): TGCGCCAGCAGCCAGGGACAGGGAGGTAACGAGCAGTACTTC. Full variable domain (missing parts from reference TRBV5-1 and TRBJ2-7): KAGVTQTPRYLIKTRGQQVTLSCSPISGHRSVSWYQQTPGQGLQFLFEYFSETQRNKGNFPGRFSGRQFSNSRSEMNVSTLELGDSALYLCASSQGQGGNEQYFGPGTRLTVT.

The genes are TRBV5-4 and TRBJ2-1; TRBD2 matches at 10 bases. With 0 bases clipped from V and 0 bases from J, the junction kept 6 bases outside the gene matches. Germline assignment: CDR1 SGHNT and CDR2 YYREEE (reference sequence). This CDR3 region has 18 residues. CDR3 DNA sequence: TGTGCCAGCAGCTTGGGTCTAGCGGGAGTCGGCTCCTACAATGAGCAGTTCTTC. It codes for CASSLGLAGVGSYNEQFF.

The chain links TRBV7-6 to TRBJ2-5; 7 bases agree with TRBD1. V shed 6 bases, J shed 0 bases, and the junction held 7 bases outside the gene matches. The CDR3 spans 15 residues. Germline CDR1 reads SGHVS; CDR2 reads FNYEAQ. In nucleotides, the CDR3 is TGTGCCAGCAGTTTTTCAGGGGGTTACCAAGAGACCCAGTACTTC. It specifies CASSFSGGYQETQYF.

This chain uses TRBV28 with TRBJ2-3, with TRBD1 matching 8 bases. CDR3 length: 16 amino acids. V shed 5 bases, J shed 0 bases, and the junction held 7 bases outside the gene matches. The germline V gene encodes CDR1 MDHEN and CDR2 SYDVKM. The CDR3 nucleotides are TGTGCCAGCAGTCGGGGGACAGGCCTAAGCACAGATACGCAGTATTTT. It translates to CASSRGTGLSTDTQYF.

The V gene is TRBV7-8, the J gene TRBJ1-1, with D hard to call. This CDR3 is 13 amino acids long. Per germline, CDR1 SGHVS and CDR2 FQNEAQ. With 7 bases removed from V and 4 bases from J, the gap between germline ends came to 13 bases. CDR3 amino acids: CASKLERSTEAFF. The CDR3 DNA is TGTGCCAGCAAGCTCGAACGGAGCACTGAAGCTTTCTTT.